This T cell receptor beta chain appears in the sequencing data of a study of identifying expanded T cells in peripheral blood. The V segment lost 4 bases and the J segment 2 bases; nucleotides outside the gene matches: 9. Looked up from germline, CDR1 is SGHNT and CDR2 is YYREEE (reference sequence). CDR3 length: 16 residues. Collection occurred without any documented infections or immune events in donors. Comments on this clone: As yet, its antigen is unknown.

Study-level findings and limits: About 1.2 clones differed between technical replicates, versus about 15 and 19 over time. Across healthy donors, higher total template counts meant significantly greater roughly 2-week count variance.

Sequencing was performed with immunoSEQ multiplex PCR; in TCRdb, only in-frame clones are kept and a portion is missing. The sample carries about 53,000 clones, approximately 82% recorded once. The sequence was obtained from a person between 18 and 75 years old in good health. The chain joins TRBV5-4 to TRBJ1-1; 9 positions match TRBD1. The sequencing sample was made of blood. CDR3 loop: CASSRGQGRVNTEAFF. The CDR3 DNA follows: TGTGCCAGCAGCCGCGGACAGGGGCGGGTAAACACTGAAGCTTTCTTT.